This TCR beta chain derives from a study of T cell responses to AZD1222 COVID-19 vaccine (TCRdb year 2021). About the investigation overall: A total of about 230 trial participants underwent TCR sequencing, of whom some 210 received two doses of AZD1222 and about 26 received two doses of the MenACWY control vaccine. Enrollment into the trials was organized by age into subgroups of 18-55, 56-69 and 70-plus years, and those subgroups contained approximately 150, 30 and 60 TCR-sequenced participants, respectively. Summary of the overall study and its limitations: Participants were mostly white British and included more females than males, and it was suggested by the authors that clonal diversity may have been underestimated. The vaccine-associated CD4 TCRs covered the entire spike protein, and the dominant responses fell in regions 160-218 and 743-854. Conclusions about previously exposed vaccinees were limited because only a handful of AZD1222 recipients were SARS-CoV-2 seropositive at baseline. The 56-69-year group was small, and its depth increase did not reach significance, likely because of low power. Reportedly, close to half of the unique spike-specific TCRs recognized epitopes lying outside the regions that are mutated in the B.1.351 and B.1.1.7 variants. Because no day 14 peak-response samples were available, repertoires were characterized only after the peak T cell response. After two AZD1222 doses, both the breadth and the depth of spike-specific TCRs were significantly higher than at day 0 and than in MenACWY recipients.

Sequences KGHSH (CDR1) and LQKENI (CDR2) are obtained from the germline V gene. The CDR3 contains 18 residues, cysteine and phenylalanine counted. Left in the record is the CDR3 DNA by itself, 54 bases read in frame from the first base. The germline ends are 19 bases apart after V is trimmed by 1 base and J by 2 bases. A note on this clone: The specificity of this receptor is unknown. No base quality information exists; no much larger clone differs at one position.

This specimen's time point label, per the study, means: about 28 days (+/-7) after the second vaccine dose. Because spike-specific TCR depth and breadth did not differ between the two schedules, AZD1222 recipients who got a second dose at roughly 4 weeks were pooled with those who got a second dose at roughly 12 weeks. The vaccinee samples were drawn from two UK trials, COV001 and COV002, one of which was a single-blind randomized controlled phase 2/3 trial testing AZD1222 (ChAdOx1 nCoV-19) in healthy adults. For TCRbeta chain sequencing, PBMC samples from trial participants were taken at day 0 and at day 28 after the second dose. The CDR3 regions of human TCRbeta chains were subjected to immunosequencing. Concerning the study's data processing: TCRs in the repertoires were matched against a reference library of SARS-CoV-2-specific TCRs that had been generated with the MIRA antigen-specificity platform. Breadth was defined as the fraction of unique TCRs that were SARS-CoV-2-associated. Depth was defined as the fraction of total T cells that were SARS-CoV-2-associated. Each spike-specific TCR was assigned to its reactive spike region and to a CD4 or CD8 class using the MIRA data. Log10-transformed breadth and depth values were compared by one-way ANOVA with Sidak's multiple comparisons tests. TCRdb took over this immuneACCESS table, retaining in-frame rearrangements with V and J assigned. Such tables are incomplete; in checked studies, under half of the missing clones stem from an unresolved V gene, and the remainder is unexplained. The V and J calls and clone size are taken from that table; D and trimming were inferred from the DNA. The sample table contains roughly 150,000 clones; only one count was recorded for roughly nine tenths of them. The ten largest make up roughly 3.8% of the sample.

The sample here was peripheral blood, taken 28 days after the second AZD1222 dose. This clonotype originated in an adult who received the AZD1222 COVID-19 vaccine. The V and J genes are TRBV18 and TRBJ2-3; TRBD2 is possibly the D segment (5 matching bases). The CDR3 reads CASSPLPLTRASTDTQYF. In nucleotides, the sequence is TGTGCCAGCTCACCACTCCCGCTTACTAGAGCATCCACAGATACGCAGTATTTT.